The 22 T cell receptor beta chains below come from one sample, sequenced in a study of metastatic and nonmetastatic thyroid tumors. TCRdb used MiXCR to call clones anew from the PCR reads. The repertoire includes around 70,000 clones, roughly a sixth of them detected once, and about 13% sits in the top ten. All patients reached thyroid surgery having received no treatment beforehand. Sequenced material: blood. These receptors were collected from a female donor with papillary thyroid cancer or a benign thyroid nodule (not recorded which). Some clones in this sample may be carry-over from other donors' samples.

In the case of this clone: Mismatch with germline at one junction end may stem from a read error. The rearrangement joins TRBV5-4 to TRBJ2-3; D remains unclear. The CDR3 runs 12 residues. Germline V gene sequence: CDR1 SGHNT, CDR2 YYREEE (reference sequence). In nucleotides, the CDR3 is TGTGCCACCAGCGCCTTCACAGATACGCAGTATTTT. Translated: CATSAFTDTQYF.

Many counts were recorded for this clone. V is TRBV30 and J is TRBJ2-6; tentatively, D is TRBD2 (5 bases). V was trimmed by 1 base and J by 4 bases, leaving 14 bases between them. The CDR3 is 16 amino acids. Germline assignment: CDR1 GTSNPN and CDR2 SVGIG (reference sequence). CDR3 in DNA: TGTGCCTGGAGTGCGGGGAGCCACTCGGGGGCCAACGTCCTGACTTTC. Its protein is CAWSAGSHSGANVLTF.

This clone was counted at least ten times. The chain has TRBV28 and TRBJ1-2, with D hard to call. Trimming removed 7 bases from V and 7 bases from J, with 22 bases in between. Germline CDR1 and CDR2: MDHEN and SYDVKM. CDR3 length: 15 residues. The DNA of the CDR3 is TGTGCCAGCAATCAAAAGGAGGGAACATGGGTTGGCTACACCTTC. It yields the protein CASNQKEGTWVGYTF.

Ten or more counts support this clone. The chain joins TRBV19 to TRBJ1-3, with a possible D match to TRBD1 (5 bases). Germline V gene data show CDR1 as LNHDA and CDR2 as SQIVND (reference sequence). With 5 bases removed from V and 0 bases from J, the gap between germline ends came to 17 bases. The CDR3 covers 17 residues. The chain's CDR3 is CASSPDSSLFSGNTIYF. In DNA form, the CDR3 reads TGTGCCAGTAGTCCTGACAGTAGCCTTTTCTCTGGAAACACCATATATTTT.

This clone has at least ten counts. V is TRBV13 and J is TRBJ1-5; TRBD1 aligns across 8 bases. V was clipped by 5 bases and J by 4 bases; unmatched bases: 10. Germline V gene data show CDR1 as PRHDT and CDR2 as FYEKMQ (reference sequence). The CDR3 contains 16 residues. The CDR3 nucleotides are TGTGCCAGCAGCGATTCGACAGGGGCCATAAATCAGCCCCAGCATTTT. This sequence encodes CASSDSTGAINQPQHF.

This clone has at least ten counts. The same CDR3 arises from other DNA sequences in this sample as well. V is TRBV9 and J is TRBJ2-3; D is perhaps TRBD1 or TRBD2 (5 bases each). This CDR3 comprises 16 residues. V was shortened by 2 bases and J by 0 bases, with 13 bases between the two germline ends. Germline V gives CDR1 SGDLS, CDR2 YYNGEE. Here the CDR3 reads CASSVYGTSSTDTQYF. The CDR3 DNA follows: TGTGCCAGCAGCGTCTACGGGACGTCTAGCACAGATACGCAGTATTTT.

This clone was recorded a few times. The CDR3 region has the DNA TGTGCCAGTAGTGCTGGGACTGAGATCGCTTCGCAGTTCTTC. Residues: CASSAGTEIASQFF. V usage is TRBV19 and J usage is TRBJ2-1, with D tentatively TRBD2 (6 bases). Trimming removed 5 bases at V and 12 bases at J, with 20 bases between. The length of the CDR3 is 14 residues. Germline loops: CDR1 LNHDA, CDR2 SQIVND (reference sequence).

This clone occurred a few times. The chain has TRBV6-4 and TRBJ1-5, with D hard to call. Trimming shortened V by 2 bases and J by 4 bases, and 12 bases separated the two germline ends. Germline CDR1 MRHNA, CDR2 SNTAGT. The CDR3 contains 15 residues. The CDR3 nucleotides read TGTGCCAGCAGTGACAAAGTGATTCGGAATCAGCCCCAGCATTTT. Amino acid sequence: CASSDKVIRNQPQHF.

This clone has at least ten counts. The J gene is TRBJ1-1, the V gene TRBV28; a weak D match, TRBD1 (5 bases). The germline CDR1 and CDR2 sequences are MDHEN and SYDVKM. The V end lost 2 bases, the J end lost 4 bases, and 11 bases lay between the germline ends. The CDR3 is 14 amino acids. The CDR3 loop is CASSLTGVFTEAFF. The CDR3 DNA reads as TGTGCCAGCAGTTTAACAGGCGTTTTCACTGAAGCTTTCTTT.

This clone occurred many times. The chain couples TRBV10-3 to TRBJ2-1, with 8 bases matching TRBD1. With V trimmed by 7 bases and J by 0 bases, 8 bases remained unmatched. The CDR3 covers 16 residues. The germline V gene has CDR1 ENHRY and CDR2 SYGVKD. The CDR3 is CAIKTGTGSSYNEQFF. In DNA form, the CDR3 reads TGTGCCATCAAGACCGGGACAGGTAGCTCCTACAATGAGCAGTTCTTC.

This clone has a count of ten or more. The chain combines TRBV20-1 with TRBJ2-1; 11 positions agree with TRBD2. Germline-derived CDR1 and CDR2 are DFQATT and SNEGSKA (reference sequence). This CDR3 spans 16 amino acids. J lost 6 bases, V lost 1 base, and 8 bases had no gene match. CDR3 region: CSARVAGGPLINEQFF. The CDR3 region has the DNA TGCAGTGCTAGAGTAGCGGGAGGGCCTTTGATCAATGAGCAGTTCTTC.

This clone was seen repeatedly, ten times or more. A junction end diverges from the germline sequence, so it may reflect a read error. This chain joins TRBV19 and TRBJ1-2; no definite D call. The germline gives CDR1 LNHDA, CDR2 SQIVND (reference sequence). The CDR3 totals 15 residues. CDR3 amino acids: CASSILRSGFWGWGF. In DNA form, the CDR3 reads TGTGCCAGTAGTATATTACGTTCGGGTTTTTGGGGTTGGGGCTTC.

As DNA, the CDR3 is TGTGCCACCCACCGGAGGGAAGGCAATCAGCCCCAGCATTTT. It is translated as CATHRREGNQPQHF. The chain is built from TRBV6-1 and TRBJ1-5; D gene uncertain. Trimming removed 10 bases from V and 2 bases from J, with 15 bases in between. This CDR3 region has 14 residues. Germline V gene lookup returns CDR1 MNHNS and CDR2 SASEGT.

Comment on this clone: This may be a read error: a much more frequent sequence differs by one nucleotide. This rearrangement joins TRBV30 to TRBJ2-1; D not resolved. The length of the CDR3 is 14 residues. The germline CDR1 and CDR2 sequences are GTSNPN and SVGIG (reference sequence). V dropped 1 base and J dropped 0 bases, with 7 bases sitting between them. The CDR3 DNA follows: TGTGCCTGGAGTGGACGGCTCTCCTACAATGAGCAGTTCTTC. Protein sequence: CAWSGRLSYNEQFF.

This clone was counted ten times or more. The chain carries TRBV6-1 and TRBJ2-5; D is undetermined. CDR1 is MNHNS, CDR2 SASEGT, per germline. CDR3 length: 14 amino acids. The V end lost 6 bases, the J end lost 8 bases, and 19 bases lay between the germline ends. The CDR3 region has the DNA TGTGCCAGCAGAATGGAATCCGGGTCTCGTACCCAGTACTTC. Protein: CASRMESGSRTQYF.

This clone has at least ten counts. CDR3 in DNA: TGTGCCAGTAGTAGAGGGGACAACTCTGGAAACACCATATATTTT. Translating it yields CASSRGDNSGNTIYF. The V gene is TRBV19, the J gene TRBJ1-3; the D gene is possibly TRBD1 (6 bases). CDR3 length: 15 residues. V lost 4 bases, J lost 0 bases, and 10 bases lay in between. Germline CDR1 and CDR2: LNHDA and SQIVND (reference sequence).

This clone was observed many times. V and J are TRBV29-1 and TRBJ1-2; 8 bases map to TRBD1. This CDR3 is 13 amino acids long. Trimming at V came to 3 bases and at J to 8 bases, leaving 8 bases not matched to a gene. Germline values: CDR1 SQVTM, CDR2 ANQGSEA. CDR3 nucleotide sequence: TGCAGCGTTGAGATGGGACAGGTGCGAGGCTACACCTTC. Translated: CSVEMGQVRGYTF.

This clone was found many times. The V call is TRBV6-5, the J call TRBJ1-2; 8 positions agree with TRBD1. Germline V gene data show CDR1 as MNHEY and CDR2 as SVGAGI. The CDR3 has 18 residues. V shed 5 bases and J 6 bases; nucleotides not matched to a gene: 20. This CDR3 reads CASSQGAGPPLGQDGYTF. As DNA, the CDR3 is TGTGCCAGCAGTCAGGGGGCCGGCCCACCCCTTGGACAGGATGGCTACACCTTC.

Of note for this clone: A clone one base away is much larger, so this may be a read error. CDR3 sequence reads: CASSISAGTYNEQFF. The CDR3 DNA follows: TGTGCCAGTAGTATATCAGCGGGAACATACAATGAGCAGTTCTTC. The V gene is TRBV19, the J gene TRBJ2-1; the match to TRBD2 covers 7 bases. After removal of 2 bases from V and 4 bases from J, the junction contained 5 bases not matched to a gene. The CDR3 extends over 15 amino acids. Germline lookup yields CDR1 LNHDA and CDR2 SQIVND (reference sequence).

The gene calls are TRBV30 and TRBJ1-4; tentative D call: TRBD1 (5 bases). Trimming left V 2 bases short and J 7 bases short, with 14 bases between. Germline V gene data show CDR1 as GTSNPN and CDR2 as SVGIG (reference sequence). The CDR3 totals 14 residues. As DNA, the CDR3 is TGTGCCTGGAGTCCTAGGGGCAGGGTTGAAAAACTGTTTTTT. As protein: CAWSPRGRVEKLFF.

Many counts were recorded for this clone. In DNA form, the CDR3 reads TGCAGTGCTAGAGGAATTAAAACCGGGATTATCTCCTACGAGCAGTACTTC. Amino acid sequence: CSARGIKTGIISYEQYF. The chain links TRBV20-1 to TRBJ2-7, with D maybe TRBD2 (5 bases). CDR1 is DFQATT and CDR2 is SNEGSKA in the germline V gene (reference sequence). V was clipped by 1 base and J by 0 bases, with 19 bases between them. This CDR3 is built from 17 residues.

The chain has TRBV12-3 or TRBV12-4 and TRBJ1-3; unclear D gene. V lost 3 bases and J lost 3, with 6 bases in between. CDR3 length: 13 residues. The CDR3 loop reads CASSFGYGNTIYF. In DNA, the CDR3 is TGTGCCAGCAGTTTTGGTTATGGAAACACCATATATTTT.